A single sample is the source of the 20 T cell receptor beta chains below, sequenced in a study of cytomegalovirus exposure and HLA in healthy donors. Primers: 60 Vbeta forward and 13 Jbeta reverse. Using immunoSEQ multiplex PCR, the repertoire was profiled, and TCRdb retains in-frame clones only, with some absent. Of roughly 55,000 clones in the sample, 75% to 80% were seen once. The material sequenced was PBMCs. The receptors shown here come from a female donor in good health and CMV-seronegative.

In DNA, the CDR3 is TGTGCCAGCAGTTCCCCGGGACAAGGATGGGCTTACACCTTC. Residues: CASSSPGQGWAYTF. The rearrangement joins TRBV27 to TRBJ1-2; TRBD1 is a possible D gene (6 bases). The germline V gene has CDR1 MNHEY and CDR2 SMNVEV (reference sequence). The CDR3 covers 14 residues. V was cut by 4 bases and J by 11 bases, with 20 bases left in between.

This chain connects TRBV30 to TRBJ2-3; TRBD1 is a possible D gene (5 bases). The CDR3 loop spans 15 amino acids. Germline assignment: CDR1 GTSNPN and CDR2 SVGIG (reference sequence). Trimming removed 0 bases at V and 2 bases at J, with 12 bases between. Here the CDR3 DNA reads TGTGCCTGGAGTGTGGCCAGGGTCCTCACAGATACGCAGTATTTT. Translation gives CAWSVARVLTDTQYF.

V gene TRBV19 combines with J gene TRBJ1-4; D is unresolved. The V gene lost 7 bases and the J gene lost 4 bases, with 7 bases spanning the gap. CDR3 length: 12 amino acids. Per the germline V gene, CDR1 is LNHDA and CDR2 is SQIVND (reference sequence). The DNA for the CDR3 is TGTGCCAGTACCGGGGTTAATGAAAAACTGTTTTTT. Translating gives CASTGVNEKLFF.

The chain uses TRBV5-1 and TRBJ2-3, with D perhaps TRBD2 (6 bases). Germline V gene lookup returns CDR1 SGHRS and CDR2 YFSETQ. The CDR3 is 16 residues long. Trimming took off 3 bases at V and 1 base at J, with 15 bases between the two ends. CDR3 protein: CASSWEERGGTDTQYF. The CDR3 bases are TGCGCCAGCAGCTGGGAGGAACGAGGGGGCACAGATACGCAGTATTTT.

With regard to this clone: A junction end diverges from the germline sequence, so it may reflect a read error. The sample carries other DNA sequences with the same CDR3. The chain recombines TRBV27 with TRBJ1-6, with 7 bases matching TRBD1. Germline V gene data show CDR1 as MNHEY and CDR2 as SMNVEV (reference sequence). The CDR3 is 20 amino acids. CDR3 region: CASSPLIDRDSSSYNSPLHF. The CDR3 region has the DNA TGTGCCAGCAGTCCCCTGATCGACAGGGACTCGAGCTCCTATAATTCCCCCCTCCACTTT.

This clone has a handful of counts. The V gene is TRBV6-5, the J gene TRBJ2-2; the match to TRBD1 covers 7 bases. The J segment lost 3 bases and the V segment lost 8 bases, leaving 9 bases of the junction unmatched. CDR3 size: 15 residues. CDR1 is MNHEY, CDR2 SVGAGI, per germline. In DNA, the CDR3 is TGTGCCAGCGCGGAGGCGACAGGGCACACCGGGGAGCTGTTTTTT. Its translation is CASAEATGHTGELFF.

V gene TRBV28 combines with J gene TRBJ1-1, with 7 nucleotides matching TRBD1. With V trimmed by 7 bases and J by 4 bases, 21 bases remained unmatched. The CDR3 runs 18 residues. Germline V gene lookup returns CDR1 MDHEN and CDR2 SYDVKM. As DNA, the CDR3 is TGTGCCAGCAACTCCGGGACAGTCTTCCTCTCACTGCGCACTGAAGCTTTCTTT. Its translation is CASNSGTVFLSLRTEAFF.

This chain uses TRBV27 with TRBJ1-6, with TRBD1 identical over 7 bases. This CDR3 is 15 amino acids long. From germline, CDR1 is MNHEY and CDR2 SMNVEV (reference sequence). J lost 9 bases, V lost 0 bases, and 5 bases had no gene match. The CDR3, as DNA: TGTGCCAGCAGTTTATCACAGGGGTCAGGTTCACCCCTCCACTTT. It encodes CASSLSQGSGSPLHF.

The V and J genes are TRBV9 and TRBJ2-5, with 10 bases matching TRBD2. The CDR3 consists of 14 residues. The germline V gene has CDR1 SGDLS and CDR2 YYNGEE. V lost 3 bases and J lost 4; bases outside the gene matches: 3. The CDR3 loop is CASSGSGGAETQYF. In DNA form, the CDR3 reads TGTGCCAGCAGCGGCAGCGGGGGGGCAGAGACCCAGTACTTC.

This chain joins TRBV19 and TRBJ2-1, with 8 bases that match TRBD1. The CDR3 consists of 15 residues. Germline CDR1 and CDR2: LNHDA and SQIVND (reference sequence). The J segment lost 7 bases and the V segment lost 6 bases, leaving 11 bases of the junction unmatched. The CDR3 bases are TGTGCCAGTAGCCGACAGGGGAATAGGAAAAATGAGCAGTTCTTC. This codes for CASSRQGNRKNEQFF.

The CDR3 spells CASGLQAGAPGELFF. In nucleotides, the CDR3 is TGTGCTAGTGGTTTGCAGGCAGGGGCCCCCGGGGAGCTGTTTTTT. The chain has TRBV12-5 and TRBJ2-2, with D possibly being TRBD1 (6 bases). V lost 2 bases and J 6 bases, leaving 13 bases between the germline ends. Germline V gives CDR1 LGHNT, CDR2 FRNRAP. The CDR3 runs 15 residues.

Remarks on this clone: Other DNA sequences of this sample code for an identical CDR3. This chain uses TRBV6-6 with TRBJ2-5; D remains ambiguous. Germline values: CDR1 MNHNY, CDR2 SVGAGI (reference sequence). The CDR3 totals 13 residues. Trimming took off 2 bases at V and 2 bases at J, with 6 bases between the two ends. The CDR3 loop is CASSYHQQETQYF. CDR3 bases: TGTGCCAGCAGTTACCACCAGCAAGAGACCCAGTACTTC.

The V gene is TRBV19, the J gene TRBJ2-7, with 7 bases matching TRBD1. CDR1 LNHDA and CDR2 SQIVND come from the germline V gene (reference sequence). This CDR3 contains 14 residues. V dropped 5 bases and J dropped 2; count of bases not matched to a gene: 6. In DNA, the CDR3 is TGTGCCAGTAGTCCCCTGACAGGGACCTACGAGCAGTACTTC. Translated, it gives CASSPLTGTYEQYF.

V is TRBV28 and J is TRBJ2-7; weak D call: TRBD1 (5 bases). V shed 4 bases and J shed 5 bases, with 24 bases lying between them. The CDR3 is 17 residues long. Per germline, CDR1 MDHEN and CDR2 SYDVKM. The CDR3 protein is CASSSPLGQITRDEQYF. The CDR3 DNA sequence: TGTGCCAGCAGTTCCCCCTTGGGGCAGATTACGCGTGACGAGCAGTACTTC.

The chain employs TRBV13 and TRBJ2-1; 14 bases are shared with TRBD2. The CDR3 has 18 amino acids. The V and J ends lost 5 bases and 4 bases, in that order; junction bases with no gene match: 10. Germline V gene lookup returns CDR1 PRHDT and CDR2 FYEKMQ (reference sequence). The CDR3 loop is CASSPTSGRALSYNEQFF. CDR3 in DNA: TGTGCCAGCAGCCCGACTAGCGGGAGGGCTTTGTCTTACAATGAGCAGTTCTTC.

The chain is built from TRBV30 and TRBJ2-5, with D perhaps TRBD2 (5 bases). The DNA end favors TRBJ2-7, so the J call may be wrong. This CDR3 is built from 12 residues. CDR1 is GTSNPN and CDR2 is SVGIG in the germline V gene (reference sequence). The CDR3 region has the DNA TGTGCCTGGAGTCCGGCGGGCTACGAGCAGTACTTC. It codes for CAWSPAGYEQYF.

The V gene is TRBV19, the J gene TRBJ2-1; 7 bases fit TRBD2. Germline V gene lookup returns CDR1 LNHDA and CDR2 SQIVND (reference sequence). V trimming: 5 bases; J trimming: 4 bases; junction bases outside the gene matches: 11. The CDR3 has 16 residues. Here the CDR3 DNA reads TGTGCCAGTAGTCAGACCTTAAGGGGAGGGTACAATGAGCAGTTCTTC. It encodes CASSQTLRGGYNEQFF.

V is TRBV5-1 and J is TRBJ2-2; tentative D call: TRBD1 (7 bases). The CDR3 contains 13 residues. V lost 6 bases to trimming and J lost 6 bases, with 12 bases between them. Per the germline V gene, CDR1 is SGHRS and CDR2 is YFSETQ. The CDR3 coding sequence is TGCGCCAGCAAGGAGGGGGCATCCGGGGAGCTGTTTTTT. The encoded protein is CASKEGASGELFF.

A single count supports this clone. The chain recombines TRBV9 with TRBJ2-3; 8 positions match TRBD1. The V segment lost 0 bases and the J segment 4 bases; nucleotides outside the gene matches: 7. The CDR3 loop spans 16 amino acids. The germline gives CDR1 SGDLS, CDR2 YYNGEE. The CDR3, as DNA: TGTGCCAGCAGCGTAGATCTCCGCAGGGGGCCAGATACGCAGTATTTT. Protein: CASSVDLRRGPDTQYF.

The rearrangement joins TRBV19 to TRBJ2-3; 12 bases agree with TRBD2. V lost 10 bases to trimming and J lost 2 bases; unmatched junction nucleotides: 4. Looked up from germline, CDR1 is LNHDA and CDR2 is SQIVND (reference sequence). This CDR3 region has 14 residues. CDR3 region: CATGTSGFTDTQYF. CDR3 DNA: TGTGCCACCGGGACTAGCGGGTTCACAGATACGCAGTATTTT.